Below, one T cell receptor (beta chain) is given with its context. Amplification yielded TCR beta CDR3 regions, with RNA transcripts as the source. Using the HTBI primer set, a first-round RT-PCR was run on the TCR CDR3. One entry per CDR3 protein results from TCRdb running MiXCR on the multiplex PCR reads. The data contain approximately 870,000 distinct CDR3 sequences, about two fifths of them singletons. The data originate from a study of T cells in Graves' hyperthyroidism and ophthalmopathy. Trimming left V 6 bases short and J 4 bases short, with 14 bases between. The CDR3 sequence is 14 residues long. The germline V gene has CDR1 PRHDT and CDR2 FYEKMQ (reference sequence).

This chain uses TRBV13 with TRBJ2-3, with D possibly called TRBD1 or TRBD2 (5 bases each). This clonotype was sampled from a man between 18 and 35 years old with Graves' hyperthyroidism. Material for sequencing was blood. The CDR3 loop reads CASSEGQGPDTQYF. The CDR3 coding sequence is TGTGCCAGCAGTGAGGGGCAGGGCCCAGATACGCAGTATTTT.